A selection of T cell receptor beta chains follows, all from one sample in a study of cytomegalovirus exposure and HLA in healthy donors. Here immunoSEQ multiplex PCR was the method, and the copy in TCRdb shows in-frame clones only, minus some. The data contain approximately 210,000 clones, less than 85% of them singletons. The source material was PBMCs. The receptors derive from a girl between 5 and 17 years old in good health and CMV-seropositive. The CDR3 runs from the conserved cysteine through the conserved F or W. A D gene is named only where the DNA matches it firmly. Size values are once, few and many counts, or a class for expanded clones, and some rows have none.

v_gene	d_gene	abundance	j_gene	CDR3nt	CDR3aa
TRBV9	NA	NA	TRBJ1-3	TGTGCCAGCAGCCCGAGGCCGGGACAAGCTGGAAACACCATATATTTT	CASSPRPGQAGNTIYF
TRBV6-5	NA	NA	TRBJ1-2	TGTGCCAGCAGTCCCGGGGGGTGGGCTGGCTATGGCTACACCTTC	CASSPGGWAGYGYTF
TRBV4-3	TRBD1	few	TRBJ2-7	TGCGCCAGCAGCCAGGGACAGGGAGTTCGCGACGAGCAGTACTTC	CASSQGQGVRDEQYF
TRBV6-1	NA	NA	TRBJ2-3	TGTGCCAGCAGTGGGGCAGATCCGCCCACAGATACGCAGTATTTT	CASSGADPPTDTQYF
TRBV6-1	NA	NA	TRBJ1-2	TGTGCCAGCAGTGAAGTAAGGGGAAACTATGGCTACACCTTC	CASSEVRGNYGYTF
TRBV18	NA	NA	TRBJ2-7	TGTGCCAGCTCACTCGTGCCGGGACACAAAAACTACGAGCAGTACTTC	CASSLVPGHKNYEQYF
TRBV6-1	TRBD1	NA	TRBJ1-2	TGTGCCAGCAGAAACAGGGGACTCGGCTACACCTTC	CASRNRGLGYTF
TRBV7-9	NA	NA	TRBJ1-6	TGTGCCAGCAGCCAGGACAGACCAATGGGTGGGAATTCACCCCTCCACTTT	CASSQDRPMGGNSPLHF
TRBV11-2	NA	once	TRBJ2-5	TGTGCCAGCAGCACGCGCCCCCGCGGGATCGGGGCAGAAACCCAGTACTTC	CASSTRPRGIGAETQYF
TRBV6-5	NA	NA	TRBJ1-4	TGTGCCAGCAGCCGCTTGGGTTGGAGGGAAAAACTGTTTTTT	CASSRLGWREKLFF
TRBV18	TRBD1	NA	TRBJ1-4	TGTGCCAGCTCACCGGACAGGGGGAATGAAAAACTGTTTTTT	CASSPDRGNEKLFF
TRBV10-2	NA	NA	TRBJ1-1	TGCGCCAGCGGCGGGGTGGTAACTGAAGCTTTCTTT	CASGGVVTEAFF
TRBV11-3	TRBD2	NA	TRBJ2-5	TGTGCCAGCAGCTTAGACCGGGGGGGAATTTGGGTTTTAGGCCAGTACTTC	CASSLDRGGIWVLGQYF
TRBV19	NA	NA	TRBJ1-1	TGTGCCAGTAGGGGAGGGGCCAGGGGAGCTTTCTTT	CASRGGARGAFF
TRBV7-2	NA	few	TRBJ1-3	TGTGCCAGCAGCCTCGAAGTGGGGGCGCGGAGCCTCGGAAACACCATATATTTT	CASSLEVGARSLGNTIYF
TRBV5-4	TRBD1	NA	TRBJ2-7	TGTGCCAGCAGCCCGATAGGGACAGACTCTAGGGAGCAGTACTTC	CASSPIGTDSREQYF
TRBV27	NA	NA	TRBJ1-6	TGTGCCAGCAGTTTAGGGGGGGCTGGTAATTCACCCCTCCACTTT	CASSLGGAGNSPLHF